Presented here are 5 T cell receptor beta chains from one specimen sequenced in a study of a mutant IDH1 vaccine in newly diagnosed glioma. Time point reported: baseline, week 1 (first vaccination visit). Treatment meaning: pre-vaccination baseline after standard-of-care therapy. Only in-frame clones appear in the TCRdb table, and some are missing; sequencing was by immunoSEQ multiplex PCR. The sample includes about 92,000 clones, 80% seen only once; the top ten take 7% to 9%. Sample: PBMCs, taken from a glioma patient treated with radiotherapy, temozolomide or both. These receptors all come from a man aged 35 to 55 with glioma.

This clone was seen a handful of times. The chain recombines TRBV7-2 with TRBJ1-1; TRBD1 is a possible D gene (5 bases). V was trimmed by 10 bases and J by 4 bases, leaving 13 bases between them. This CDR3 is 12 amino acids long. Per the germline V gene, CDR1 is SGHTA and CDR2 is FQGNSA. The CDR3 protein is CATLGEGTEAFF. In nucleotides, the CDR3 is TGTGCCACTTTAGGGGAGGGCACTGAAGCTTTCTTT.

The chain has TRBV6-1 and TRBJ2-1; D possibly matches TRBD1 or TRBD2 (5 bases each). The length of the CDR3 is 15 residues. The V and J ends lost 5 bases and 5 bases respectively, with 16 bases between them. Germline V gene sequence: CDR1 MNHNS, CDR2 SASEGT. The CDR3 coding sequence is TGTGCCAGCAGTTCTGAGGGGTACAGTCACAATGAGCAGTTCTTC. Residues: CASSSEGYSHNEQFF.

This clone occurred a few times. The chain uses TRBV7-6 and TRBJ2-2; possible D gene TRBD1, 6 bases. V was cut by 1 base and J by 3 bases, with 12 bases left in between. The CDR3 is made up of 16 amino acids. Per the germline V gene, CDR1 is SGHVS and CDR2 is FNYEAQ. The CDR3 DNA sequence: TGTGCCAGCAGCTTAGGGGGACACCTTTACACCGGGGAGCTGTTTTTT. This sequence encodes CASSLGGHLYTGELFF.

This clone has just one count. This rearrangement joins TRBV15 to TRBJ2-3; D might be TRBD1 (6 bases). Germline CDR1 is LNHNV and CDR2 is YYDKDF (reference sequence). The CDR3 spans 15 residues. Trimming stripped 1 base from V and 3 bases from J, with 11 bases between. CDR3 in amino acids: CATSRGGTTTDTQYF. CDR3 coding DNA: TGTGCCACCAGCAGAGGTGGGACAACAACAGATACGCAGTATTTT.

The chain carries TRBV11-2 and TRBJ2-3; D possibly corresponds to TRBD2 (6 bases). Germline V gives CDR1 SGHAT, CDR2 FQNNGV. The V and J ends lost 1 base and 4 bases respectively, with 18 bases between them. There are 17 residues in the CDR3. CDR3: CASSLVQNGGVSDTQYF. CDR3 coding DNA: TGTGCCAGCAGCTTAGTACAGAACGGGGGAGTCTCAGATACGCAGTATTTT.